The TCR beta chain described here comes from a study of control samples from healthy donors and cancer patients. The assay was immunoSEQ multiplex PCR, and TCRdb's table has in-frame clones only and misses some. The data contain 70,000 or so clones, more than 75% of them singletons. This CDR3 contains 16 residues. Germline-derived CDR1 and CDR2 are LGHDT and YNNKEL (reference sequence). V lost 0 bases, J lost 3 bases, and 14 bases lay in between. The receptor comes from a man over 45 in good health. Sequencing was done on a sample of blood. V usage is TRBV3-1 (or the pseudogene TRBV3-2) and J usage is TRBJ1-2; perhaps TRBD1 as D (6 bases). CDR3 sequence (DNA): TGTGCCAGCAGCCAAGACGCCTCGACAGGCCACTATGGCTACACCTTC. Translating gives CASSQDASTGHYGYTF.